The rows below give T cell receptor beta chains drawn from one sample of a study of blood T cell repertoires in COVID-19. Clones were read by immunoSEQ multiplex PCR, and TCRdb kept only the in-frame ones, dropping some. The repertoire consists of some 80,000 clones, with approximately 84% occurring once and the leading ten covering 10% to 11%. Sequences were obtained from peripheral blood. The receptors were gathered from a man in his 60s with COVID-19, enrolled during active disease. Each CDR3 is given with its conserved first and last residue. D genes are given only for firm matches. Not every row has a clone size; where given, it reads once, few, many or a size class.

d_call	clone_size	j_call	v_call	cdr3_aa	cdr3_nt
-	-	TRBJ2-7	TRBV30	CAWTNYVEQYF	TGTGCCTGGACCAACTATGTCGAGCAGTACTTC
-	once	TRBJ2-1	TRBV7-6	CASSLSDGVGNEQFF	TGTGCCAGCAGCTTATCGGACGGGGTGGGGAATGAGCAGTTCTTC
-	-	TRBJ2-1	TRBV29-1	CSVVGATYNEQFF	TGCAGCGTTGTAGGGGCCACCTACAATGAGCAGTTCTTC
TRBD1	-	TRBJ1-2	TRBV5-4	CASSLKTGTDFGYTF	TGTGCCAGCAGCTTAAAAACCGGGACAGATTTCGGCTACACCTTC
-	few	TRBJ1-6	TRBV2	CASSELGTLNSPLHF	TGTGCCAGCAGTGAACTCGGGACACTTAATTCACCCCTCCACTTT
-	-	TRBJ1-3	TRBV6-5	CASVLMVSGNTIYF	TGTGCGAGTGTCCTAATGGTCTCTGGAAACACCATATATTTT
TRBD2	-	TRBJ2-3	TRBV24-1	CATSDFSLAGDADTQYF	TGTGCCACCAGTGACTTCTCACTAGCGGGAGATGCAGATACGCAGTATTTT
-	-	TRBJ1-6	TRBV2	CASRGTLGRSPLHF	TGTGCCAGCAGGGGGACTCTCGGGAGGTCACCCCTCCACTTT
-	-	TRBJ2-7	TRBV5-1	CASSPEGQTYEQYF	TGCGCCAGCAGCCCGGAGGGGCAAACCTACGAGCAGTACTTC
-	-	TRBJ2-5	TRBV3-1/TRBV3-2	CASSHHFARETQYF	TGTGCCAGCAGCCATCACTTCGCTCGAGAGACCCAGTACTTC
TRBD2	-	TRBJ2-1	TRBV4-2	CASSQGGLLLSEQFF	TGTGCCAGCAGCCAAGGGGGACTACTTCTGTCAGAGCAGTTCTTC
TRBD2	-	TRBJ2-1	TRBV5-1	CASSGGTSVTSRTYNEQFF	TGCGCCAGCAGCGGGGGGACTAGCGTAACCAGCCGGACCTACAATGAGCAGTTCTTC
-	-	TRBJ1-1	TRBV19	CASSSRSGLNTEAFF	TGTGCCAGTAGTAGTCGGTCAGGGTTGAACACTGAAGCTTTCTTT